This T cell receptor (beta chain) came from a study of blood T cell repertoires in COVID-19. Background on the study: Acute and convalescent COVID-19 specimens originated in the United States, Italy and Spain.

Authors' processing steps: Using reference gene primer amplification, nucleated cell counts were estimated. Assay used: immunoSEQ multiplex PCR; TCRdb lists only in-frame clones, some missing. The DNA gave D and trimming, while V, J and clone size come from that table. The sample shows around 260,000 clones, about 85% of them seen only once. Patients at the Seattle site were enrolled during active infection and followed longitudinally. This clone was recorded only once. Sequencing was done on a sample of peripheral blood. The source of this sequence is a human donor with COVID-19, enrolled during active disease. The donor label of this sample is uncertain.

CDR3 sequence: CASSPGTSAYNEQFF. The CDR3 nucleotides read TGTGCCAGCAGCCCCGGGACTAGCGCCTACAATGAGCAGTTCTTC. The chain recombines TRBV7-3 with TRBJ2-1, with TRBD2 matching over 10 bases. Trimming cost V 5 bases and J 2 bases; bases outside gene matches: 3. Germline-derived CDR1 and CDR2 are SGHTA and FQGTGA. The CDR3 is 15 residues long.